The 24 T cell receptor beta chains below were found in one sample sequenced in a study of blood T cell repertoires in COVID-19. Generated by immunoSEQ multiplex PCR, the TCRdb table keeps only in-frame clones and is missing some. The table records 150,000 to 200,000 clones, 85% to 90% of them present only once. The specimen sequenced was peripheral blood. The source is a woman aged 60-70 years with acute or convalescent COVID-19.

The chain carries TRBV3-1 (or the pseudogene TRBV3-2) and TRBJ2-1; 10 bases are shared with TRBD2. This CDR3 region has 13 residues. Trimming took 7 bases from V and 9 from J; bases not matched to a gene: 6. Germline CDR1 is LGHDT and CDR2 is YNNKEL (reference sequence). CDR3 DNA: TGTGCCAGCATTGCTAGCGGGAGCGGTGAGCAGTTCTTC. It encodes CASIASGSGEQFF.

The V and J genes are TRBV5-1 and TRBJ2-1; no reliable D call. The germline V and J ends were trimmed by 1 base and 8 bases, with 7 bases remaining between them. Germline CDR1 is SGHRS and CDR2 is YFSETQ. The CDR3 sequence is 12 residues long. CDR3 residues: CASSLLADEQFF. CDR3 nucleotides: TGCGCCAGCAGCTTGCTGGCGGATGAGCAGTTCTTC. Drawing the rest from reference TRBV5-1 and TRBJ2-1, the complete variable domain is KAGVTQTPRYLIKTRGQQVTLSCSPISGHRSVSWYQQTPGQGLQFLFEYFSETQRNKGNFPGRFSGRQFSNSRSEMNVSTLELGDSALYLCASSLLADEQFFGPGTRLTVL.

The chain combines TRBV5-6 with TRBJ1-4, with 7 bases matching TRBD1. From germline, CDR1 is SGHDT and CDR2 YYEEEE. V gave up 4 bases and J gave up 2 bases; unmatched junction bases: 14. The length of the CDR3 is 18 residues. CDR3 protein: CASSLGTALLGTNEKLFF. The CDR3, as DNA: TGTGCCAGCAGCCTGGGGACAGCCCTTCTGGGGACTAATGAAAAACTGTTTTTT.

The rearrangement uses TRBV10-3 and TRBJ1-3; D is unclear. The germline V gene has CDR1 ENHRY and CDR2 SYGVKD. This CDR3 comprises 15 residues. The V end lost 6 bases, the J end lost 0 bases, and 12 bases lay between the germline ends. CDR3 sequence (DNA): TGTGCCATCAGAGCGACGGCGAGCTCTGGAAACACCATATATTTT. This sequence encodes CAIRATASSGNTIYF.

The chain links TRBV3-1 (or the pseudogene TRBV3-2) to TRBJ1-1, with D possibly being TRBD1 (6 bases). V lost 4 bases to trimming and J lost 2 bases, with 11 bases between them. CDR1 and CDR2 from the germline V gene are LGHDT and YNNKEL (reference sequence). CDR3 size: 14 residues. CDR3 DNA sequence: TGTGCCAGCAGCCGTGGGACAAGTAACACTGAAGCTTTCTTT. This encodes CASSRGTSNTEAFF.

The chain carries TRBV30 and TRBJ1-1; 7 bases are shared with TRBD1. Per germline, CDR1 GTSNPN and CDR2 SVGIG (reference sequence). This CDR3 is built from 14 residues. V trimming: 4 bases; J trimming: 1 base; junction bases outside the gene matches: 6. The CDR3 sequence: CAWTQGGKNTEAFF. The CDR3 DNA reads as TGTGCCTGGACCCAGGGGGGTAAGAACACTGAAGCTTTCTTT.

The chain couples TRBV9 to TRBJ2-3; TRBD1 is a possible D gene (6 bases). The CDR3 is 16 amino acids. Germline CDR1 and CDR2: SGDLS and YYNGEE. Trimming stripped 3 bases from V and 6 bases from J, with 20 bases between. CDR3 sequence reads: CASSARQESGSDTQYF. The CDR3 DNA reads TGTGCCAGCAGCGCCAGACAGGAAAGTGGATCGGATACGCAGTATTTT.

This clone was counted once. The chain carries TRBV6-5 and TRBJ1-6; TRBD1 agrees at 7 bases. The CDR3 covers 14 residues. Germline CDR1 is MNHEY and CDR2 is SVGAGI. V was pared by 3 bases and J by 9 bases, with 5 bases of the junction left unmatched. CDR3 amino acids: CASSYQGEVSPLHF. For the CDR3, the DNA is TGTGCCAGCAGTTATCAGGGGGAAGTTTCACCCCTCCACTTT.

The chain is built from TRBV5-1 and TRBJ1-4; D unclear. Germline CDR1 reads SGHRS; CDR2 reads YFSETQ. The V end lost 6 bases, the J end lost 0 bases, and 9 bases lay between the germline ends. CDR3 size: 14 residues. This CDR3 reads CASTDTATNEKLFF. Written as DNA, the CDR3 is TGCGCCAGCACCGACACAGCAACTAATGAAAAACTGTTTTTT.

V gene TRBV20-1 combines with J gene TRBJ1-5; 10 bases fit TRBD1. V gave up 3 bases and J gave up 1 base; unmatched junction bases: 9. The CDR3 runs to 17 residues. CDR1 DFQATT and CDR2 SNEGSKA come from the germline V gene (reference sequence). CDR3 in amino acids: CSASGDRGGRSNQPQHF. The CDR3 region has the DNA TGCAGTGCTAGTGGGGACAGGGGAGGAAGGAGCAATCAGCCCCAGCATTTT.

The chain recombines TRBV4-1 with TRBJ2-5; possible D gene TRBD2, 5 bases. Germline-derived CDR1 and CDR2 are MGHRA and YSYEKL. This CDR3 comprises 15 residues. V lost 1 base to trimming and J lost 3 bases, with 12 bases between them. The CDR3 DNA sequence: TGCGCCAGCAGCCAAGTGAGCGTGGGAGAAGAGACCCAGTACTTC. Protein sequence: CASSQVSVGEETQYF.

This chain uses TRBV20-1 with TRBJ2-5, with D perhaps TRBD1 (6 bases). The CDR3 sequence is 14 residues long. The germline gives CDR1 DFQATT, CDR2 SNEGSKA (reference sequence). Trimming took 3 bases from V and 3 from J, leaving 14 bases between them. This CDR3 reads CSASTGLREETQYF. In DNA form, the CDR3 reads TGCAGTGCTAGTACAGGGCTAAGGGAAGAGACCCAGTACTTC.

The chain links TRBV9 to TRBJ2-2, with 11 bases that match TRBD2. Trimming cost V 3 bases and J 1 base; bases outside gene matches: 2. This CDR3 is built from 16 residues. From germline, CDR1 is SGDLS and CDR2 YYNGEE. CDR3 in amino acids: CASSGSGRGNTGELFF. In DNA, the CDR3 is TGTGCCAGCAGCGGTAGCGGGAGGGGGAACACCGGGGAGCTGTTTTTT.

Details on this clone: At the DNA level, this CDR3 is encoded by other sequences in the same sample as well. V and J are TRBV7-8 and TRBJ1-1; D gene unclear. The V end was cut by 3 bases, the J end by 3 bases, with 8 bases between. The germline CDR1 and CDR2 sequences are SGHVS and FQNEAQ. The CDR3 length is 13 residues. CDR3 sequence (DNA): TGTGCCAGCAGCTTGTCCGGGGACACTGAAGCTTTCTTT. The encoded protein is CASSLSGDTEAFF.

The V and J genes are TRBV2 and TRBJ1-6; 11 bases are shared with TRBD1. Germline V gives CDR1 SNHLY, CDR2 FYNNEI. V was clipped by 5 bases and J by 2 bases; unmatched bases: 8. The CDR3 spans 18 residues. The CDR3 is CASSQTPGQGAYNSPLHF. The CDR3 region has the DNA TGTGCCAGCAGTCAGACCCCGGGACAGGGGGCCTATAATTCACCCCTCCACTTT.

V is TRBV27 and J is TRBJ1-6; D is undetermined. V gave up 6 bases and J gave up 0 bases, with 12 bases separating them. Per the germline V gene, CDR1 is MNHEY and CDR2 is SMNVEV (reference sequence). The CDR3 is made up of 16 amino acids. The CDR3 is CASSHRGSSYNSPLHF. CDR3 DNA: TGTGCCAGCAGCCATCGGGGAAGCTCCTATAATTCACCCCTCCACTTT.

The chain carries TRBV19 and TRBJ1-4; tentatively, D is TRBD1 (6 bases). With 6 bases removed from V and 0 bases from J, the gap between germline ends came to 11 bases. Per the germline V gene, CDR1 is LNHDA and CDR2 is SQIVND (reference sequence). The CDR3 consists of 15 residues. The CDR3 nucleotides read TGTGCCAGTAGAGGACAGACTGCAACTAATGAAAAACTGTTTTTT. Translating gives CASRGQTATNEKLFF.

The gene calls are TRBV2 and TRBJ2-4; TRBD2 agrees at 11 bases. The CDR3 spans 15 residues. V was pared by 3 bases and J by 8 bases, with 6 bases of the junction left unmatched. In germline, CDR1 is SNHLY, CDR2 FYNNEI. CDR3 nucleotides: TGTGCCAGCAGTGACCTAGCGGGAGGCGGGGACATTCAGTACTTC. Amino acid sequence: CASSDLAGGGDIQYF.

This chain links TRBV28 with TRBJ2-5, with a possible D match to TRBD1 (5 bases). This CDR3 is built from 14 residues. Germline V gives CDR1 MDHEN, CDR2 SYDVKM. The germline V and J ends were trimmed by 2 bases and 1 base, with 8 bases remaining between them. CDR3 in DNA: TGTGCCAGCAGTTTAGCGCAGGGCCAAGAGACCCAGTACTTC. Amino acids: CASSLAQGQETQYF.

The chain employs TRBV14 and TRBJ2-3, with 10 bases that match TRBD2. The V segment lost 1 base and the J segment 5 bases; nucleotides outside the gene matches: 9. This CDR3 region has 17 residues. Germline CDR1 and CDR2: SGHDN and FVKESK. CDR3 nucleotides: TGTGCCAGCAGCCAAGGGGCTAGCGGGAGATTTGGAGATACGCAGTATTTT. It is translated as CASSQGASGRFGDTQYF.

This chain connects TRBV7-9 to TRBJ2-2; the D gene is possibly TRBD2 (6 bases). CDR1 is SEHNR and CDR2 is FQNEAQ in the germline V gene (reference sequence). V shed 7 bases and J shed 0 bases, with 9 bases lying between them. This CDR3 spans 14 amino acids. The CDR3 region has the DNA TGTGCCAGCAAGGAGGGATCGAACACCGGGGAGCTGTTTTTT. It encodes CASKEGSNTGELFF.

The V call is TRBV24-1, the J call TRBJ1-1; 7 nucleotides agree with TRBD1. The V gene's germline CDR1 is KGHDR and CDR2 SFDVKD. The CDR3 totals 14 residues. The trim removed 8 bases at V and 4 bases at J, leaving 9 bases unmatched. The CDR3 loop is CATITQGEATEAFF. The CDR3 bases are TGTGCCACCATTACTCAGGGGGAGGCCACTGAAGCTTTCTTT.

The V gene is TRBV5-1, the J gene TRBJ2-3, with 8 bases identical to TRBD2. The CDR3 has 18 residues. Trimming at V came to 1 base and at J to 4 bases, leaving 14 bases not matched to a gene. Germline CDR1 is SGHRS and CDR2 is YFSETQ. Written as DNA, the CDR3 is TGCGCCAGCAGCTTGCGTGAATGGTTAGCGGGATTCCCAGATACGCAGTATTTT. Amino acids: CASSLREWLAGFPDTQYF.

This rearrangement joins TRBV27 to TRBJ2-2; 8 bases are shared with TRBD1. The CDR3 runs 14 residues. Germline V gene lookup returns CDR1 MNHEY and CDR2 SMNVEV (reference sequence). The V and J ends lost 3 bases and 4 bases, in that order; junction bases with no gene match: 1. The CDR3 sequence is CASSFTGGTGELFF. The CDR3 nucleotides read TGTGCCAGCAGTTTTACAGGGGGCACCGGGGAGCTGTTTTTT.